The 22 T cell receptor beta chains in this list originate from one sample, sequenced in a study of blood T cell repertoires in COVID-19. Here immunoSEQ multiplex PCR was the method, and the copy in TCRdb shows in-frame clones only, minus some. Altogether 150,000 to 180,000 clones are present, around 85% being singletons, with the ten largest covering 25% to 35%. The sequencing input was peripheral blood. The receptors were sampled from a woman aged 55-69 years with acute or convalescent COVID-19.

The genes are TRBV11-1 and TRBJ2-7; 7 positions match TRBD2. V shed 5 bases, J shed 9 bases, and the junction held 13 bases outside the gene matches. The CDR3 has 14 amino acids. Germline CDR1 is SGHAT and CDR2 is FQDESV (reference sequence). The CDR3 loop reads CASSIDRLATRQYV. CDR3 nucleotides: TGTGCCAGCAGCATCGATAGACTAGCAACACGGCAGTACGTC.

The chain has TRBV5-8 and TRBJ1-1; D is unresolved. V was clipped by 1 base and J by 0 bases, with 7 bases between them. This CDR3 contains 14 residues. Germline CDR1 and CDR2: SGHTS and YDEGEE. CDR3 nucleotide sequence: TGTGCCAGCAGCTTGAGCCTGTTGAACACTGAAGCTTTCTTT. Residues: CASSLSLLNTEAFF.

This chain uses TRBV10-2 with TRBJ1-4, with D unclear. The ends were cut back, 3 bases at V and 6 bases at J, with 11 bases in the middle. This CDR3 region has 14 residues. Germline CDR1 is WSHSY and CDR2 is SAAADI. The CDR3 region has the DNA TGCGCCAGCAGTGAATTGCAGTCACATGAAAAACTGTTTTTT. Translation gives CASSELQSHEKLFF.

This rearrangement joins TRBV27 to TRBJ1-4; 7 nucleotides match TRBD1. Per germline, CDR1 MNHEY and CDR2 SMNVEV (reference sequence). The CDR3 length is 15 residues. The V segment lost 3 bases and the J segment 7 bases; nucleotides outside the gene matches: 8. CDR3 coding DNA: TGTGCCAGCAGTTTGCAGGGGGTGTCCCTTGAAAAACTGTTTTTT. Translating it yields CASSLQGVSLEKLFF.

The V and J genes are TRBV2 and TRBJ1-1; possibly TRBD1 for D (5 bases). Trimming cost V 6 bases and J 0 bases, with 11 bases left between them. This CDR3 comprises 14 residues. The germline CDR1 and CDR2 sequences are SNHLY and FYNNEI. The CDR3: CASSPRQLNTEAFF. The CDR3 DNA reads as TGTGCCAGCAGCCCACGACAGTTGAACACTGAAGCTTTCTTT.

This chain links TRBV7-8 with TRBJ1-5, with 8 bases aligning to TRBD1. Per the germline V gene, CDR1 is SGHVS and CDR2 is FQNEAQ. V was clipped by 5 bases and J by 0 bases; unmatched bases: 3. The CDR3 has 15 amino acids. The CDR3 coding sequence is TGTGCCAGCAGCGGACAGGGACATAGCAATCAGCCCCAGCATTTT. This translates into CASSGQGHSNQPQHF. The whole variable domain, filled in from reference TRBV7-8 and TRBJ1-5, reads GAGVSQSPRYKVAKRGQDVALRCDPISGHVSLFWYQQALGQGPEFLTYFQNEAQLDKSGLPSDRFFAERPEGSVSTLKIQRTQQEDSAVYLCASSGQGHSNQPQHFGDGTRLSIL.

CDR3 in DNA: TGTGCCAGCAGCTTAGTTCAGGGAGGGGGTGGCTACACCTTC. This encodes CASSLVQGGGGYTF. This chain joins TRBV11-2 and TRBJ1-2, with a weak D call TRBD1 (6 bases). This CDR3 has 14 residues. Trimming took 1 base from V and 7 from J, leaving 13 bases between them. CDR1 is SGHAT and CDR2 is FQNNGV in the germline V gene.

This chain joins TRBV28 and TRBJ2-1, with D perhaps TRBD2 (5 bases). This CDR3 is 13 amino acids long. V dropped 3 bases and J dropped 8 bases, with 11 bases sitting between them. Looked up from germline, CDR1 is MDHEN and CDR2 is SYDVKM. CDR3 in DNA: TGTGCCAGCAGTTTGCCCGGGAACCATGAGCAGTTCTTC. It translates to CASSLPGNHEQFF.

The CDR3, as DNA: TGTGCCAGCAGAGGGCTAGCGGGGGTGCAAGAGACCCAGTACTTC. Translated, it gives CASRGLAGVQETQYF. The chain couples TRBV2 to TRBJ2-5; 10 bases fit TRBD2. Germline loops: CDR1 SNHLY, CDR2 FYNNEI. Trimming removed 6 bases from V and 2 bases from J; junction bases left unmatched: 6. The CDR3 sequence is 15 residues long.

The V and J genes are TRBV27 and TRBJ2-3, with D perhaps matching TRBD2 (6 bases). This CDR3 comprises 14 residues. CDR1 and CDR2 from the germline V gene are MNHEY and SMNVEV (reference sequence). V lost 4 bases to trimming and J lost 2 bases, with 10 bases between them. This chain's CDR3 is CASSSGLITDTQYF. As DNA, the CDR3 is TGTGCCAGCAGTTCGGGACTTATCACAGATACGCAGTATTTT.

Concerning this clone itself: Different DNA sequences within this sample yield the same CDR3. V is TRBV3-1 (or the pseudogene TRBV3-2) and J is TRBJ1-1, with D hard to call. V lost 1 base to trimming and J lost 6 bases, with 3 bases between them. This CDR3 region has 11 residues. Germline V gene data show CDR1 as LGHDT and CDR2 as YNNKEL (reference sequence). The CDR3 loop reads CASSQGAEAFF. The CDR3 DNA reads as TGTGCCAGCAGCCAAGGCGCTGAAGCTTTCTTT.

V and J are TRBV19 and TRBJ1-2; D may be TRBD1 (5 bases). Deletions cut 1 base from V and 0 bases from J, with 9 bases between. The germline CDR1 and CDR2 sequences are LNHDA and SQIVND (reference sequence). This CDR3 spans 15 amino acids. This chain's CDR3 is CASSIGARANYGYTF. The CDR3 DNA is TGTGCCAGTAGTATAGGGGCCAGGGCTAACTATGGCTACACCTTC.

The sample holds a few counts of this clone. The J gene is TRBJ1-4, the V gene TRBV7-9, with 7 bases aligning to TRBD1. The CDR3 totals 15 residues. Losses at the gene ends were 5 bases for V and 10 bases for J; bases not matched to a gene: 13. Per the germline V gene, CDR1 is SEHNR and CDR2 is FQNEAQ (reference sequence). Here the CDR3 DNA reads TGTGCCAGCAGCCCAGACAGGGCCCCAGGCGGAAAACTGTTTTTT. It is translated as CASSPDRAPGGKLFF. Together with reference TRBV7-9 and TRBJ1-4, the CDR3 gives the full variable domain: DTGVSQNPRHKITKRGQNVTFRCDPISEHNRLYWYRQTLGQGPEFLTYFQNEAQLEKSRLLSDRFSAERPKGSFSTLEIQRTEQGDSAMYLCASSPDRAPGGKLFFGSGTQLSVL.

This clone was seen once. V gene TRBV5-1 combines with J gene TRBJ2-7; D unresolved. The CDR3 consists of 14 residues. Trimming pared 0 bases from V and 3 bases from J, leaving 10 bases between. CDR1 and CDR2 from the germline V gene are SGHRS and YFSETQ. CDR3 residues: CASSLELPNYEQYF. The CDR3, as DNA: TGCGCCAGCAGCTTGGAACTACCTAACTACGAGCAGTACTTC.

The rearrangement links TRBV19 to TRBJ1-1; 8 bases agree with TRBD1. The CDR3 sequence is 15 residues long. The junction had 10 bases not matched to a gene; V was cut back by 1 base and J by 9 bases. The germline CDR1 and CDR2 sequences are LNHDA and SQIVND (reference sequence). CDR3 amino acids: CASSIVDQGAQKAFF. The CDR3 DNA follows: TGTGCCAGTAGTATAGTCGATCAGGGGGCGCAAAAAGCTTTCTTT. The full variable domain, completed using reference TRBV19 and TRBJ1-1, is DGGITQSPKYLFRKEGQNVTLSCEQNLNHDAMYWYRQDPGQGLRLIYYSQIVNDFQKGDIAEGYSVSREKKESFPLTVTSAQKNPTAFYLCASSIVDQGAQKAFFGQGTRLTVV.

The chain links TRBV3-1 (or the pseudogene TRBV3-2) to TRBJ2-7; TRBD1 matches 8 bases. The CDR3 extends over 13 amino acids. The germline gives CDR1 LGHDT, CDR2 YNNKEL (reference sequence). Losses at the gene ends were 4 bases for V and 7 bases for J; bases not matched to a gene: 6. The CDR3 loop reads CASSRGQVVEQYF. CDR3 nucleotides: TGTGCCAGCAGCCGGGGACAGGTCGTTGAGCAGTACTTC.

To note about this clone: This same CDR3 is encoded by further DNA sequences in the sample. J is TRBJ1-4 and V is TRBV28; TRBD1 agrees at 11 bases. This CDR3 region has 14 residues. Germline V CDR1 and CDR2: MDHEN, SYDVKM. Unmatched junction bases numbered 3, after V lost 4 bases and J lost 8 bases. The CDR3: CASSSGQGGEKLFF. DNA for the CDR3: TGTGCCAGCAGTTCGGGACAGGGGGGAGAAAAACTGTTTTTT. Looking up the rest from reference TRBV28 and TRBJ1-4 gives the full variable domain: DVKVTQSSRYLVKRTGEKVFLECVQDMDHENMFWYRQDPGLGLRLIYFSYDVKMKEKGDIPEGYSVSREKKERFSLILESASTNQTSMYLCASSSGQGGEKLFFGSGTQLSVL.

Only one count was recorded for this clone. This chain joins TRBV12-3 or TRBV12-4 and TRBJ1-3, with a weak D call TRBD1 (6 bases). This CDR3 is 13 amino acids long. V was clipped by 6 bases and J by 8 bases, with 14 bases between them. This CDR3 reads CASRQGRLDTIYF. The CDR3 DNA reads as TGTGCCAGCAGACAGGGCAGGTTGGACACCATATATTTT.

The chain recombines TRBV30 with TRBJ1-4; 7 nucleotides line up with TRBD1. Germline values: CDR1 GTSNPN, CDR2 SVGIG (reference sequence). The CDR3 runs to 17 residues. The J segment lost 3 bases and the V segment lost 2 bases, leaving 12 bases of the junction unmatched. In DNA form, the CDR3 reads TGTGCCTGGAGTTCGGGACAGCTCTCGAAATCTAATGAAAAACTGTTTTTT. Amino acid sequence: CAWSSGQLSKSNEKLFF.

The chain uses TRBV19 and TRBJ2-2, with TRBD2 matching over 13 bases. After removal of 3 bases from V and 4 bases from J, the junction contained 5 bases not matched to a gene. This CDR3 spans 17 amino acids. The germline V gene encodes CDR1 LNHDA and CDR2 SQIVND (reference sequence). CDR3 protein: CASSITSGGAGTGELFF. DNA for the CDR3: TGTGCCAGTAGTATCACTAGCGGGGGGGCAGGCACCGGGGAGCTGTTTTTT.

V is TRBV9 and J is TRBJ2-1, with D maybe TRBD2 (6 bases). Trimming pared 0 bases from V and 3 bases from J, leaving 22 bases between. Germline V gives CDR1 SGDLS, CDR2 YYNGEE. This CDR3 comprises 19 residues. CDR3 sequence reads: CASSVGGQGGNFFYNEQFF. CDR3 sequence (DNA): TGTGCCAGCAGCGTAGGAGGTCAGGGAGGCAACTTCTTCTACAATGAGCAGTTCTTC. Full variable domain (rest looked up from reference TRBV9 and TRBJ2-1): DSGVTQTPKHLITATGQRVTLRCSPRSGDLSVYWYQQSLDQGLQFLIQYYNGEERAKGNILERFSAQQFPDLHSELNLSSLELGDSALYFCASSVGGQGGNFFYNEQFFGPGTRLTVL.

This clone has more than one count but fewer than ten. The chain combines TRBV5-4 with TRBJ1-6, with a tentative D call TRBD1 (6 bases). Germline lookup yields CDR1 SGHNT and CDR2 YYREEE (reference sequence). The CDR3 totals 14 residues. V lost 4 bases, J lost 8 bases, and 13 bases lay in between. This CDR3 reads CASSIGTRDSPLHF. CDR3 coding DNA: TGTGCCAGCAGCATCGGGACAAGAGATTCACCCCTCCACTTT.